This T cell receptor (beta chain) appears in the sequencing data of a study of blood T cell repertoires in COVID-19. About the research overall: Samples representing acute and convalescent COVID-19 were sourced from the United States, Italy and Spain. Sources were T cells, B-cell-depleted T cells, or PBMCs; the material itself was cDNA or gDNA.

Per the original data handling: Scientists estimated how many nucleated cells there were by amplifying reference gene primers. The protocol was immunoSEQ multiplex PCR, while the TCRdb copy is restricted to in-frame clones and leaves out a portion. That table furnishes V, J and clone size, whereas the DNA furnished D and trimming. The sample consists of tens of thousands of clones, 86% of them appearing once. This clone has a handful of counts. This clonotype was obtained from a human donor with active COVID-19. The donor label of this sample is uncertain. Sequencing used peripheral blood.

For the CDR3, the DNA is TGTGCCAGCTCGGGAGGGTCCTACGAGCAGTACTTC. It is translated as CASSGGSYEQYF. This chain connects TRBV18 to TRBJ2-7, with 7 bases lining up with TRBD2. The germline CDR1 and CDR2 sequences are KGHSH and LQKENI. V shed 6 bases and J 1 base; nucleotides not matched to a gene: 0. This CDR3 contains 12 residues.